Shown below are 15 T cell receptor beta chains from a single sample sequenced in a study of blood T cell repertoires in COVID-19. Profiling relied on immunoSEQ multiplex PCR, and the TCRdb table lists in-frame clones only, not all of them. The sample consists of just under 45,000 clones, roughly 88% of them appearing once. The material sequenced was peripheral blood. These TCRs come from a woman aged 40 to 50 with acute or convalescent COVID-19.

The rearrangement uses TRBV30 and TRBJ1-6, with D possibly matching TRBD1 (6 bases). The V end lost 2 bases, the J end lost 6 bases, and 14 bases lay between the germline ends. The CDR3 sequence is 15 residues long. CDR1 is GTSNPN, CDR2 SVGIG, per germline (reference sequence). The CDR3 region is CAWSPPGTLNSPLHF. CDR3 DNA sequence: TGTGCCTGGAGTCCCCCCGGGACACTTAATTCACCCCTCCACTTT.

This clone was recorded only once. The rearrangement links TRBV29-1 to TRBJ1-1, with no clear D. CDR3 length: 10 residues. The germline V gene encodes CDR1 SQVTM and CDR2 ANQGSEA. Deletions cut 6 bases from V and 2 bases from J, with 4 bases between. DNA for the CDR3: TGCAGCGTGGCCAACACTGAAGCTTTCTTT. It is translated as CSVANTEAFF.

The chain couples TRBV5-1 to TRBJ1-1, with no clear D. V was cut by 2 bases and J by 1 base, with 12 bases left in between. This CDR3 region has 15 residues. CDR1 and CDR2 (germline): SGHRS, YFSETQ. The CDR3 reads CASSFRSTGNTEAFF. The CDR3 DNA sequence: TGCGCCAGCAGCTTCCGATCGACGGGGAACACTGAAGCTTTCTTT. Full variable domain (missing parts from reference TRBV5-1 and TRBJ1-1): KAGVTQTPRYLIKTRGQQVTLSCSPISGHRSVSWYQQTPGQGLQFLFEYFSETQRNKGNFPGRFSGRQFSNSRSEMNVSTLELGDSALYLCASSFRSTGNTEAFFGQGTRLTVV.

V gene TRBV30 combines with J gene TRBJ1-1; no clear D. CDR1 is GTSNPN and CDR2 is SVGIG in the germline V gene (reference sequence). The CDR3 contains 13 residues. V lost 0 bases and J lost 3, with 8 bases in between. The DNA for the CDR3 is TGTGCCTGGAGTGTACTTTGGTACACTGAAGCTTTCTTT. It yields the protein CAWSVLWYTEAFF.

The chain has TRBV27 and TRBJ2-1, with 12 bases identical to TRBD2. Unmatched junction bases numbered 12, after V lost 6 bases and J lost 0 bases. The CDR3 sequence is 19 residues long. Germline-derived CDR1 and CDR2 are MNHEY and SMNVEV (reference sequence). Here the CDR3 reads CASSPGLAGRTSSYNEQFF. CDR3 sequence (DNA): TGTGCCAGCAGCCCGGGACTAGCGGGCCGGACTAGCTCCTACAATGAGCAGTTCTTC.

The chain uses TRBV18 and TRBJ2-5; D might be TRBD2 (5 bases). Germline V gene lookup returns CDR1 KGHSH and CDR2 LQKENI. This CDR3 has 14 amino acids. The germline V and J ends were trimmed by 2 bases and 4 bases, with 11 bases remaining between them. CDR3 protein: CASSPVGVGETQYF. The CDR3 DNA reads as TGTGCCAGCTCACCAGTGGGAGTAGGAGAGACCCAGTACTTC. The full variable domain, its missing parts supplied by reference TRBV18 and TRBJ2-5, is NAGVMQNPRHLVRRRGQEARLRCSPMKGHSHVYWYRQLPEEGLKFMVYLQKENIIDESGMPKERFSAEFPKEGPSILRIQQVVRGDSAAYFCASSPVGVGETQYFGPGTRLLVL.

This sequence joins TRBV27 and TRBJ2-2, with D tentatively TRBD2 (6 bases). V shed 6 bases and J shed 3 bases, with 11 bases lying between them. Germline lookup yields CDR1 MNHEY and CDR2 SMNVEV (reference sequence). CDR3 length: 14 residues. CDR3 bases: TGTGCCAGCAGCCTTCGGGACTACACCGGGGAGCTGTTTTTT. Amino acid sequence: CASSLRDYTGELFF.

The table lists this clone with a count of one. V usage is TRBV7-2 and J usage is TRBJ1-1; D perhaps matches TRBD1 (5 bases). The CDR3 covers 16 residues. The V end lost 3 bases, the J end lost 0 bases, and 14 bases lay between the germline ends. Germline V gene data show CDR1 as SGHTA and CDR2 as FQGNSA. CDR3 bases: TGTGCCAGCAGCTTTTGGGGCCTAACCATGAACACTGAAGCTTTCTTT. Protein product: CASSFWGLTMNTEAFF.

This clone was picked up a small number of times. The chain combines TRBV28 with TRBJ2-7; 9 positions agree with TRBD1. The germline gives CDR1 MDHEN, CDR2 SYDVKM. J lost 3 bases, V lost 2 bases, and 11 bases had no gene match. CDR3 length: 17 residues. CDR3 nucleotide sequence: TGTGCCAGCAGTTTACCCACCGGACAGGGGAGTGACTACGAGCAGTACTTC. Translated, it gives CASSLPTGQGSDYEQYF. The full variable domain, with the rest looked up from reference TRBV28 and TRBJ2-7, is DVKVTQSSRYLVKRTGEKVFLECVQDMDHENMFWYRQDPGLGLRLIYFSYDVKMKEKGDIPEGYSVSREKKERFSLILESASTNQTSMYLCASSLPTGQGSDYEQYFGPGTRLTVT.

V is TRBV27 and J is TRBJ2-1, with a tentative D call TRBD1 (5 bases). CDR1 and CDR2 (germline): MNHEY, SMNVEV (reference sequence). The CDR3 has 15 residues. Trimming left V 5 bases short and J 4 bases short, with 15 bases between. The chain's CDR3 is CASSPDRTAYNEQFF. In DNA, the CDR3 is TGTGCCAGCAGTCCAGACAGAACCGCTTACAATGAGCAGTTCTTC.

V gene TRBV7-3 combines with J gene TRBJ2-1; 9 positions agree with TRBD2. Per germline, CDR1 SGHTA and CDR2 FQGTGA. V was clipped by 5 bases and J by 4 bases; unmatched bases: 6. The CDR3 has 15 amino acids. The CDR3 region is CASSQGTSQYNEQFF. CDR3 nucleotides: TGTGCCAGCAGCCAGGGGACTAGCCAATACAATGAGCAGTTCTTC.

The chain couples TRBV7-6 to TRBJ1-2, with 9 nucleotides matching TRBD1. V lost 5 bases to trimming and J lost 5 bases; unmatched junction nucleotides: 9. The CDR3 loop spans 15 amino acids. Per germline, CDR1 SGHVS and CDR2 FNYEAQ. In nucleotides, the CDR3 is TGTGCCAGCAGCGAGAGGGGACAGGGCCAATATGGCTACACCTTC. Its protein is CASSERGQGQYGYTF.

The genes are TRBV28 and TRBJ2-3; no reliable D call. Per the germline V gene, CDR1 is MDHEN and CDR2 is SYDVKM. The CDR3 length is 16 residues. The V end lost 3 bases, the J end lost 5 bases, and 18 bases lay between the germline ends. The CDR3 coding sequence is TGTGCCAGCAGTTTGTACGAGGCGATTGAAGGAGATACGCAGTATTTT. It specifies CASSLYEAIEGDTQYF.

In the case of this clone: The junction departs from the called germline gene at one end, perhaps through a read error. This rearrangement joins TRBV29-1 to TRBJ2-1, with 14 bases that match TRBD2. The CDR3 is made up of 17 amino acids. Germline V gene data show CDR1 as SQVTM and CDR2 as ANQGSEA. CDR3 residues: CSVEGLAGGPYYNEQFF. In DNA form, the CDR3 reads TGCAGCGTAGAAGGACTAGCGGGGGGACCATACTACAATGAGCAGTTCTTC.

The chain uses TRBV5-1 and TRBJ2-2; D is undetermined. The CDR3 has 15 residues. Trimming cost V 0 bases and J 5 bases, with 11 bases left between them. Germline CDR1 and CDR2: SGHRS and YFSETQ. For the CDR3, the DNA is TGCGCCAGCAGCTTGGAGGTAGCCGGAACCGGGGAGCTGTTTTTT. Amino acid sequence: CASSLEVAGTGELFF.